This entry is about one T cell receptor (beta chain). Its matching antigen is unknown. Germline V lookup: CDR1 MNHEY, CDR2 SMNVEV (reference sequence). Trimming took 7 bases from V and 0 from J; bases not matched to a gene: 9. The CDR3 extends over 16 amino acids. TCRdb re-called the reads with MiXCR, one entry per CDR3 protein. The repertoire holds some 43,000 distinct CDR3 sequences, with around 23% as singletons. The data were obtained in a study of T cell repertoires in cytomegalovirus infection. Overall study context: The authors relied on CMV epitopes, both recently identified HLA-C-restricted and well-studied HLA-B-restricted. Public signatures in TCR beta pointed to CMV infection and matching HLA type.

The sequences come from CD8+ T cells from cultured PBMCs, collected from culture after CMV antigen stimulation. The chain employs TRBV27 and TRBJ2-5, with 9 bases lining up with TRBD2. This TCR derives from a human donor in good health (CMV status not recorded). Some clones in this sample may be carry-over from other donors' samples. The CDR3 coding sequence is TGTGCCAGCACCCGAGCGGGGGGCCTCGACCAAGAGACCCAGTACTTC. Protein: CASTRAGGLDQETQYF.